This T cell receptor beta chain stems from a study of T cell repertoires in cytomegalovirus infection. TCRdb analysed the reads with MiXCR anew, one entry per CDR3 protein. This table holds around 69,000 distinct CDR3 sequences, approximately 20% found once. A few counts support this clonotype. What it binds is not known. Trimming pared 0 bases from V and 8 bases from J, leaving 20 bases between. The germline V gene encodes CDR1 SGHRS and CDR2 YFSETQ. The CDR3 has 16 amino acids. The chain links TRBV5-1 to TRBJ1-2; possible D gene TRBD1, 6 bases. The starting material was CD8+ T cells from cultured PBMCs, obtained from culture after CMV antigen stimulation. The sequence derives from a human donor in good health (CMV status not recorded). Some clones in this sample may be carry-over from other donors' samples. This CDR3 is CASSLEPDRPILGYTF. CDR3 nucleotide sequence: TGCGCCAGCAGCTTGGAACCTGACAGGCCGATTCTGGGCTACACCTTC.